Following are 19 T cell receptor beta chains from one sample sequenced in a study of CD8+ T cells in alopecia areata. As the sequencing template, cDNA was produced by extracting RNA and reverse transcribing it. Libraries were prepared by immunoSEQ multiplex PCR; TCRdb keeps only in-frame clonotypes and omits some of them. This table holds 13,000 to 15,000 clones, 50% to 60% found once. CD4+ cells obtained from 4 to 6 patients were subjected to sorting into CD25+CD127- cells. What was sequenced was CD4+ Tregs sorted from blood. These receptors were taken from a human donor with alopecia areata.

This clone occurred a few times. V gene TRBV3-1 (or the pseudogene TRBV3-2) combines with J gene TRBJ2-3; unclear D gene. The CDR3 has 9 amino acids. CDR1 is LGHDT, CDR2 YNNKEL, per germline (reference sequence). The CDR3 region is CSQGDTQYF. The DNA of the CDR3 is TGTTCCCAAGGTGATACGCAGTATTTT.

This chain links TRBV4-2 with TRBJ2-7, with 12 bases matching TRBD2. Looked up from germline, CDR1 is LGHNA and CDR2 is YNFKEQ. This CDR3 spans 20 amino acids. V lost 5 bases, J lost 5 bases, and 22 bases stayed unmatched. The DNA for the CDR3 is TGTGCCAGCAGCTTAAAGGGAGAAGGGGGACTAGCGGGCGGTTGGGACGAGCAGTACTTC. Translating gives CASSLKGEGGLAGGWDEQYF.

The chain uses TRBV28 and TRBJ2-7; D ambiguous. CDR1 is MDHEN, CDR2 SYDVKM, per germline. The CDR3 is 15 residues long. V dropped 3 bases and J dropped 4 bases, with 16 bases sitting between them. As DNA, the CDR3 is TGTGCCAGCAGTTTCGGGTGGGCTGGGAAGTACGAGCAGTACTTC. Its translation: CASSFGWAGKYEQYF.

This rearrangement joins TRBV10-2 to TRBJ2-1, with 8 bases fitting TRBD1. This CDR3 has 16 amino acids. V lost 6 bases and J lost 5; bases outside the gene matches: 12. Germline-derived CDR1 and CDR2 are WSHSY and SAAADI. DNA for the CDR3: TGCGCCAGCAGATCTCAGGGGGCGCCGTTGGACAATGAGCAGTTCTTC. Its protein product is CASRSQGAPLDNEQFF.

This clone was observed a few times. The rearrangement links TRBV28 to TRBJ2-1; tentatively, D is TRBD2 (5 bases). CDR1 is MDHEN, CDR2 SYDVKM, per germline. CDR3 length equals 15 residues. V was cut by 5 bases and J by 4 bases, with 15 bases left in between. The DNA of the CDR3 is TGTGCCAGCAGTAACAATCAACGGACTTACAATGAGCAGTTCTTC. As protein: CASSNNQRTYNEQFF. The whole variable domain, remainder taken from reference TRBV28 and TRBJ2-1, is DVKVTQSSRYLVKRTGEKVFLECVQDMDHENMFWYRQDPGLGLRLIYFSYDVKMKEKGDIPEGYSVSREKKERFSLILESASTNQTSMYLCASSNNQRTYNEQFFGPGTRLTVL.

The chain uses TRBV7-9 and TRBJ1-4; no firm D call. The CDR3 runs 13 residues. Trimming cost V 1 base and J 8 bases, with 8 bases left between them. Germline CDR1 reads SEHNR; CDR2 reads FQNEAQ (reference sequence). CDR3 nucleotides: TGTGCCAGCAGCTTAGGAGTGGGGGAAAAACTGTTTTTT. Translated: CASSLGVGEKLFF.

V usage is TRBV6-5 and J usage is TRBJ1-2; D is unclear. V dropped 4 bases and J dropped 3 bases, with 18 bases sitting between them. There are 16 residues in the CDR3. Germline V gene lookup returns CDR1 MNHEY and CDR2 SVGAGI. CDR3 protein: CASSSWRLPLDYGYTF. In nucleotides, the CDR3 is TGTGCCAGCAGTTCCTGGCGCCTTCCTCTGGACTATGGCTACACCTTC.

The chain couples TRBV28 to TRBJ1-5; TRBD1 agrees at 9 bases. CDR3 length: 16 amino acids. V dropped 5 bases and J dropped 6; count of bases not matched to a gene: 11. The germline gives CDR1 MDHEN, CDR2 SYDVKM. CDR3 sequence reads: CASSRRGTGRVQPQHF. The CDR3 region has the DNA TGTGCCAGCAGTCGACGCGGGACAGGGCGGGTTCAGCCCCAGCATTTT.

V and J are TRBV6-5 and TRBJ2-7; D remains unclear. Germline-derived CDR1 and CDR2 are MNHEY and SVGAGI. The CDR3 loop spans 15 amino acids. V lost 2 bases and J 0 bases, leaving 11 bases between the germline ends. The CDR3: CASSYPGASSYEQYF. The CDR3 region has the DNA TGTGCCAGCAGTTACCCAGGCGCGTCCTCCTACGAGCAGTACTTC.

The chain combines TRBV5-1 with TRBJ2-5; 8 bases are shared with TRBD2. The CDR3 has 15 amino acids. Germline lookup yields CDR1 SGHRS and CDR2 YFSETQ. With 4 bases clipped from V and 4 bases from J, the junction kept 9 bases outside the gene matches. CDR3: CASSISGNPGETQYF. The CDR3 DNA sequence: TGCGCCAGCAGCATTAGCGGGAATCCCGGAGAGACCCAGTACTTC. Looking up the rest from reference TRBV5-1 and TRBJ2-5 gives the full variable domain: KAGVTQTPRYLIKTRGQQVTLSCSPISGHRSVSWYQQTPGQGLQFLFEYFSETQRNKGNFPGRFSGRQFSNSRSEMNVSTLELGDSALYLCASSISGNPGETQYFGPGTRLLVL.

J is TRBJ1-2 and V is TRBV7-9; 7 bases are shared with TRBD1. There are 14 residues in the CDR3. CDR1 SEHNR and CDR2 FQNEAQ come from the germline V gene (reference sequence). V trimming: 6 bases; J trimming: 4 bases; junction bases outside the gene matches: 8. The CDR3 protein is CASSPNRDSYGYTF. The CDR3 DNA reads TGTGCCAGCAGTCCAAATCGGGACAGCTATGGCTACACCTTC.

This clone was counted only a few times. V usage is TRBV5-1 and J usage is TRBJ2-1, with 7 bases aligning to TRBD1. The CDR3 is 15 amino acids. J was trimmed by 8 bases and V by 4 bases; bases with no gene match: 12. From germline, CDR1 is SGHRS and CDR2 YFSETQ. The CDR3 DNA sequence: TGCGCCAGCAGCCCACGACAGGGAATCGCCGATGAGCAGTTCTTC. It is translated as CASSPRQGIADEQFF.

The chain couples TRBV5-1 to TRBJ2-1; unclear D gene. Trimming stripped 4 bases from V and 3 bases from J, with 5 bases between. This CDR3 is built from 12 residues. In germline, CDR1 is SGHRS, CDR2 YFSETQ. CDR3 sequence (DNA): TGCGCCAGCAGCCCGGGCTACAATGAGCAGTTCTTC. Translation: CASSPGYNEQFF.

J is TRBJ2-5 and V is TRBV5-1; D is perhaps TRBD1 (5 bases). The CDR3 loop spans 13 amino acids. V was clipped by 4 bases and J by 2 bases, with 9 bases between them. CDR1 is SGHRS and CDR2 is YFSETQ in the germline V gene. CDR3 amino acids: CASSPGIQETQYF. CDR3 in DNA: TGCGCCAGCAGCCCAGGGATACAAGAGACCCAGTACTTC. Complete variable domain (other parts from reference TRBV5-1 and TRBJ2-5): KAGVTQTPRYLIKTRGQQVTLSCSPISGHRSVSWYQQTPGQGLQFLFEYFSETQRNKGNFPGRFSGRQFSNSRSEMNVSTLELGDSALYLCASSPGIQETQYFGPGTRLLVL.

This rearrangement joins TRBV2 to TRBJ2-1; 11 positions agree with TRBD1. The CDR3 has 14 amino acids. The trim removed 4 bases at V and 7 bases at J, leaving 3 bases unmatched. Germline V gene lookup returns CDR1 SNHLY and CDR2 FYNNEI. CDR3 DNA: TGTGCCAGCAGTGGGGACAGGGGGGGGAATGAGCAGTTCTTC. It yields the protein CASSGDRGGNEQFF.

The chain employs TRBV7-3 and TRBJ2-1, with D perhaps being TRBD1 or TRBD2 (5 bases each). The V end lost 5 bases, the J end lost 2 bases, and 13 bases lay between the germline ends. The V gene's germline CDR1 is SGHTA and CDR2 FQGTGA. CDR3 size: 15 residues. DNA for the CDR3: TGTGCCAGCAGCCTCCGGGACGTAGCCTACAATGAGCAGTTCTTC. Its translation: CASSLRDVAYNEQFF.

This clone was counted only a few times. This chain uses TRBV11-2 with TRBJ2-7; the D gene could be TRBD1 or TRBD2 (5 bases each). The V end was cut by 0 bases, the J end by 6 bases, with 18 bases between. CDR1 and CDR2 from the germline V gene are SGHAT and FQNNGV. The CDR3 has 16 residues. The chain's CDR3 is CASSLDSRVGPFEQYF. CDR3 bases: TGTGCCAGCAGCTTAGATTCTCGAGTGGGACCCTTCGAGCAGTACTTC.

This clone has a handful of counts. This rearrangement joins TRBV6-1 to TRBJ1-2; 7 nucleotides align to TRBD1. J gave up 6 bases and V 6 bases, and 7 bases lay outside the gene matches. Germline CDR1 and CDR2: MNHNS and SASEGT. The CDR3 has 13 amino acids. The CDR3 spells CASRPGTVDGYTF. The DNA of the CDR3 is TGTGCCAGCAGGCCCGGGACAGTTGATGGCTACACCTTC.

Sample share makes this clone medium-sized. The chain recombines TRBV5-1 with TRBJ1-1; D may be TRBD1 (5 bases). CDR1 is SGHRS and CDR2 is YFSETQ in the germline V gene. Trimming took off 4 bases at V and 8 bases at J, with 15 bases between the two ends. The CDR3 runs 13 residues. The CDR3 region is CASSLRTRAEAFF. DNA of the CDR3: TGCGCCAGCAGCCTCAGGACCAGGGCCGAAGCTTTCTTT.